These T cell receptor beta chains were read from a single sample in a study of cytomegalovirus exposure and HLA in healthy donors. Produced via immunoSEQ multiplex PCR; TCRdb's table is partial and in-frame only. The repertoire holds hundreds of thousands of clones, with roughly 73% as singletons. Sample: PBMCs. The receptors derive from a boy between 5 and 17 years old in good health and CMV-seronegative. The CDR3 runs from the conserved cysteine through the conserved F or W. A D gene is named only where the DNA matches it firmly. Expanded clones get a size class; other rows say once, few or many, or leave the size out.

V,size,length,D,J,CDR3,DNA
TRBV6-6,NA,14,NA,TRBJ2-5,CASSGRGTKETQYF,TGTGCCAGCAGTGGTAGGGGAACTAAAGAGACCCAGTACTTC
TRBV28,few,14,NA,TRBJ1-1,CASSLRRLNTEAFF,TGTGCCAGCAGTTTAAGGAGGTTGAACACTGAAGCTTTCTTT
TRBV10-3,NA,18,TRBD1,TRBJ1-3,CAISGSGGNLGTGNTIYF,TGTGCCATCAGTGGATCAGGGGGAAACTTGGGAACTGGAAACACCATATATTTT
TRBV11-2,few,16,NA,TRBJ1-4,CASSPLGGPRHEKLFF,TGTGCCAGCAGCCCGCTCGGGGGTCCCAGGCATGAAAAACTGTTTTTT
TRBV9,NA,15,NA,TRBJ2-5,CASSASSTGGETQYF,TGTGCCAGCAGCGCCTCATCGACAGGCGGGGAGACCCAGTACTTC
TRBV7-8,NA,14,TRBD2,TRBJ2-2,CASSLTSGTGELFF,TGTGCCAGCAGCTTAACTAGCGGCACCGGGGAGCTGTTTTTT
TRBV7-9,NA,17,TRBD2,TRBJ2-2,CASSPPRLRGDTGELFF,TGTGCCAGCAGCCCCCCACGCTTGCGGGGGGACACCGGGGAGCTGTTTTTT
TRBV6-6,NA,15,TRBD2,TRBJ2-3,CASSSTSVSTDTQYF,TGTGCCAGCAGCAGTACTAGCGTAAGCACAGATACGCAGTATTTT
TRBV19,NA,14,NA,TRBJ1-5,CASSVDKTYQPQHF,TGTGCCAGTAGTGTCGACAAGACGTACCAGCCCCAGCATTTT
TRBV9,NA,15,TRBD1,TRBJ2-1,CASSVRTGGSDEQFF,TGTGCCAGCAGCGTCAGGACAGGGGGTAGCGATGAGCAGTTCTTC
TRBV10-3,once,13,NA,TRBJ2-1,CAISLITSGEQFF,TGTGCCATCAGTCTTATAACAAGCGGAGAGCAGTTCTTC
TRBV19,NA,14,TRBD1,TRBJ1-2,CATARDRDFYGYTF,TGTGCCACCGCACGGGACAGGGATTTCTATGGCTACACCTTC
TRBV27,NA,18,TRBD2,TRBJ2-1,CASSPPGHFAGGFNEQFF,TGTGCCAGCAGTCCCCCGGGGCATTTCGCGGGAGGGTTTAATGAGCAGTTCTTC
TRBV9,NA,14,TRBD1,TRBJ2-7,CASSARLTGPEQYF,TGTGCCAGCAGCGCCCGACTGACAGGGCCCGAGCAGTACTTC
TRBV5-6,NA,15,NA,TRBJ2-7,CASSLLRGGHYEQYF,TGTGCCAGCAGCTTGCTCCGGGGTGGCCACTACGAGCAGTACTTC
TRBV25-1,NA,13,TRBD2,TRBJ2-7,CASSERSSGMQYF,TGTGCCAGCAGTGAACGGTCTAGCGGGATGCAATACTTC
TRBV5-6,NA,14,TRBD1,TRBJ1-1,CASSGTGVNTEAFF,TGTGCCAGCAGCGGGACAGGGGTGAACACTGAAGCTTTCTTT
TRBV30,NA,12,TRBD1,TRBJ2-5,CAWTTGGETQYF,TGTGCCTGGACGACAGGGGGGGAGACCCAGTACTTC
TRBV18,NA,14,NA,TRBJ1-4,CASSPREGGEKLFF,TGTGCCAGCTCACCGCGGGAAGGTGGTGAAAAACTGTTTTTT
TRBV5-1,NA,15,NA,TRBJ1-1,CASSLAGRVDTEAFF,TGCGCCAGCAGCTTGGCCGGCAGGGTGGACACTGAAGCTTTCTTT
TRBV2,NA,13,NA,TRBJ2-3,CASHPGGTDTQYF,TGTGCCAGCCACCCCGGGGGCACAGATACGCAGTATTTT
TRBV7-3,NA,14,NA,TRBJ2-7,CASSLTPGADEQYF,TGTGCCAGCAGCTTAACACCAGGCGCCGACGAGCAGTACTTC
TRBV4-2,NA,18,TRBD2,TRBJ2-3,CASSQASGGRRGTDTQYF,TGTGCCAGCAGCCAAGCTAGCGGGGGGCGTAGAGGCACAGATACGCAGTATTTT
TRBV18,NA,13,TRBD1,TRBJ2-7,CASSGGQTYEQYF,TGTGCCAGCTCAGGGGGACAGACGTACGAGCAGTACTTC
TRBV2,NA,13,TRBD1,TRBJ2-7,CASSRQGYYEQYF,TGTGCCAGCTCGCGACAGGGGTATTACGAGCAGTACTTC
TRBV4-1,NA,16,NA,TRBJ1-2,CASSQVLIRLYRGYTF,TGCGCCAGCAGCCAAGTTCTAATCCGGTTGTACCGAGGCTACACCTTC
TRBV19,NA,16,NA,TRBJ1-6,CASSISGVTYNSPLHF,TGTGCCAGTAGTATCTCAGGGGTCACCTATAATTCACCCCTCCACTTT
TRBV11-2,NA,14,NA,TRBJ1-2,CASSLSARIGGYTF,TGTGCCAGCAGCTTAAGTGCCAGGATAGGAGGCTACACCTTC